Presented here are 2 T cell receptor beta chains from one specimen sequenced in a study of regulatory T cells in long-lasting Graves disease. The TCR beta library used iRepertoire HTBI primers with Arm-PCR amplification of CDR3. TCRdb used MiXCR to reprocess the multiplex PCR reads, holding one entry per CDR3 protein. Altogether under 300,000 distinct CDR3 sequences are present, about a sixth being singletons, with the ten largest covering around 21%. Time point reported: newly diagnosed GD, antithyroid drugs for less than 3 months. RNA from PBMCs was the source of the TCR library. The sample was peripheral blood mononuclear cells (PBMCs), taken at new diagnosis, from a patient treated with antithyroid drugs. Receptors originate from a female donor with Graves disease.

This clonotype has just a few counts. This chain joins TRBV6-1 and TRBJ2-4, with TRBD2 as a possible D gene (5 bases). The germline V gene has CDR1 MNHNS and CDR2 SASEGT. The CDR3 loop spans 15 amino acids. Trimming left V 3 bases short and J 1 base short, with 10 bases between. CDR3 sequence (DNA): TGTGCCAGCAGTGAGATTGGGGAGGCCAAAAACATTCAGTACTTC. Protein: CASSEIGEAKNIQYF.

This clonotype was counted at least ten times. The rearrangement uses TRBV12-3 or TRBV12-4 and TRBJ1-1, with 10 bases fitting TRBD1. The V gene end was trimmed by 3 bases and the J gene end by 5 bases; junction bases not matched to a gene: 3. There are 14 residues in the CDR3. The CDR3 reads CASSFRDRGTEAFF. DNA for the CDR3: TGTGCCAGCAGTTTCCGGGACAGGGGAACTGAAGCTTTCTTT.